These 8 T cell receptor beta chains were sequenced from one sample in a study of OX40 agonist ivuxolimab in advanced cancers. Profiled with immunoSEQ multiplex PCR; TCRdb holds only in-frame clones, not every one. The repertoire includes about 63,000 clones, over 75% of them detected once, and around 1% sits in the top ten. Specimen: CD4+ or CD8+ T cells sorted from blood, collected in a trial of the OX40 agonist ivuxolimab. The receptors were gathered from an adult with an advanced solid tumor such as melanoma, head and neck, liver or kidney cancer.

The chain has TRBV5-1 and TRBJ1-2; D is unresolved. Germline values: CDR1 SGHRS, CDR2 YFSETQ. This CDR3 spans 12 amino acids. Trimming removed 7 bases from V and 6 bases from J, with 13 bases in between. The CDR3 sequence is CASYHPINGYTF. The CDR3, as DNA: TGCGCCAGCTACCATCCCATAAATGGCTACACCTTC.

This chain connects TRBV2 to TRBJ2-2, with 9 nucleotides matching TRBD2. This CDR3 region has 15 residues. Germline V gene data show CDR1 as SNHLY and CDR2 as FYNNEI. Germline trimming cut 3 bases from V and 2 bases from J; bases unmatched to any gene: 1. The CDR3 here is CASSETSGNTGELFF. CDR3 DNA: TGTGCCAGCAGTGAGACTAGCGGAAACACCGGGGAGCTGTTTTTT. Full variable domain (rest looked up from reference TRBV2 and TRBJ2-2): EPEVTQTPSHQVTQMGQEVILRCVPISNHLYFYWYRQILGQKVEFLVSFYNNEISEKSEIFDDQFSVERPDGSNFTLKIRSTKLEDSAMYFCASSETSGNTGELFFGEGSRLTVL.

The chain employs TRBV5-4 and TRBJ1-1; D ambiguous. The CDR3 totals 14 residues. The V end lost 5 bases, the J end lost 4 bases, and 15 bases lay between the germline ends. Germline CDR1 is SGHNT and CDR2 is YYREEE (reference sequence). The CDR3 spells CASRVEAGGTEAFF. CDR3 nucleotides: TGTGCCAGCAGGGTCGAAGCCGGCGGCACTGAAGCTTTCTTT. The full variable domain, rest sourced from reference TRBV5-4 and TRBJ1-1, is ETGVTQSPTHLIKTRGQQVTLRCSSQSGHNTVSWYQQALGQGPQFIFQYYREEENGRGNFPPRFSGLQFPNYSSELNVNALELDDSALYLCASRVEAGGTEAFFGQGTRLTVV.

This clone was counted once. The CDR3, as DNA: TGTGCCAGCAGCTTAGCCCGCGGCGGCCCAGATACGCAGTATTTT. Translation gives CASSLARGGPDTQYF. The chain joins TRBV7-2 to TRBJ2-3; D gene unclear. Trimming took 0 bases from V and 4 from J, leaving 11 bases between them. Germline V gene sequence: CDR1 SGHTA, CDR2 FQGNSA. There are 15 residues in the CDR3. Filled out from reference TRBV7-2 and TRBJ2-3, the complete variable domain reads GAGVSQSPSNKVTEKGKDVELRCDPISGHTALYWYRQSLGQGLEFLIYFQGNSAPDKSGLPSDRFSAERTGGSVSTLTIQRTQQEDSAVYLCASSLARGGPDTQYFGPGTRLTVL.

This rearrangement joins TRBV2 to TRBJ2-1, with D tentatively TRBD1 (6 bases). The germline gives CDR1 SNHLY, CDR2 FYNNEI. Trimming removed 2 bases from V and 1 base from J, with 12 bases in between. The CDR3 spans 16 residues. As DNA, the CDR3 is TGTGCCAGCAGTGAACACCGGGACACTTCCTACAATGAGCAGTTCTTC. It codes for CASSEHRDTSYNEQFF.

Turning to this clone: This sample includes further DNA sequences coding for the same CDR3. V gene TRBV5-1 combines with J gene TRBJ1-6; 9 nucleotides agree with TRBD1. The V gene's germline CDR1 is SGHRS and CDR2 YFSETQ. J gave up 10 bases and V 1 base, and 6 bases lay outside the gene matches. The CDR3 loop spans 15 amino acids. CDR3 bases: TGCGCCAGCAGCTTGAAGGGACAGGGTGGATCACCCCTCCACTTT. This codes for CASSLKGQGGSPLHF.

This clone occurred once. V gene TRBV5-1 combines with J gene TRBJ2-7; the match to TRBD2 covers 10 bases. The V gene's germline CDR1 is SGHRS and CDR2 YFSETQ. V trimming: 3 bases; J trimming: 1 base; junction bases outside the gene matches: 7. CDR3 length: 16 amino acids. DNA for the CDR3: TGCGCCAGCAGCTCCACCGGGACTAGCGTTTCCTACGAGCAGTACTTC. As protein: CASSSTGTSVSYEQYF.

The chain employs TRBV6-1 and TRBJ2-7, with D perhaps TRBD1 (5 bases). Trimming left V 5 bases short and J 7 bases short, with 18 bases between. The CDR3 sequence is 14 residues long. The germline gives CDR1 MNHNS, CDR2 SASEGT. As DNA, the CDR3 is TGTGCCAGCAGTCAGAACGGTGGGGCTGGGGAGCAGTACTTC. Its protein is CASSQNGGAGEQYF.